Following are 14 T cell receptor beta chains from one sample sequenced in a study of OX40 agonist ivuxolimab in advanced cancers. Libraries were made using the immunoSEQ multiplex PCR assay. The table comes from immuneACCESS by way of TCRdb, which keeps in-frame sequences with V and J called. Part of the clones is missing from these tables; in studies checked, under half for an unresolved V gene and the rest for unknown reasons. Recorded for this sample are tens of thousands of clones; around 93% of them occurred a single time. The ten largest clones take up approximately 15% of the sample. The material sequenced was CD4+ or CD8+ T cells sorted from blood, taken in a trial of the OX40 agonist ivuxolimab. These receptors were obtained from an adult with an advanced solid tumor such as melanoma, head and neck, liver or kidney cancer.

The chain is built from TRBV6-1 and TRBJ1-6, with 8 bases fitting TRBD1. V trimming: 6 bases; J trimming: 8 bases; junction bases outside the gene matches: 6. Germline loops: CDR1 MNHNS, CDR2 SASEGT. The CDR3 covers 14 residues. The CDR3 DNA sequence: TGTGCCAGCAGACCGGGACAGGAATATTCACCCCTCCACTTT. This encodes CASRPGQEYSPLHF.

CDR3 in amino acids: CSVPRGTEQFF. The DNA of the CDR3 is TGCAGCGTCCCCCGGGGGACCGAGCAGTTCTTC. The chain joins TRBV29-1 to TRBJ2-1; D is possibly TRBD2 (6 bases). V lost 6 bases and J 10 bases, leaving 13 bases between the germline ends. CDR1 is SQVTM, CDR2 ANQGSEA, per germline. The CDR3 extends over 11 amino acids.

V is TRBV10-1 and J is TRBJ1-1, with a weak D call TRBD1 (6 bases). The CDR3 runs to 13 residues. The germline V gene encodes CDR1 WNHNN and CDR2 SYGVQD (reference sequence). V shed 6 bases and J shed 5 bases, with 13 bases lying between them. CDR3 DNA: TGCGCCAGCAGGAGGGGGGAAAGAACTGAAGCTTTCTTT. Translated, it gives CASRRGERTEAFF.

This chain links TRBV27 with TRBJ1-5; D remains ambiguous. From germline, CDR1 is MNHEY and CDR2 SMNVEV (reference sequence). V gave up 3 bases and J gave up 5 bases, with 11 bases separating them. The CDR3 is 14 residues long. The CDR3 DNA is TGTGCCAGCAGTTTCATAGGGTCCGATCAGCCCCAGCATTTT. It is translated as CASSFIGSDQPQHF.

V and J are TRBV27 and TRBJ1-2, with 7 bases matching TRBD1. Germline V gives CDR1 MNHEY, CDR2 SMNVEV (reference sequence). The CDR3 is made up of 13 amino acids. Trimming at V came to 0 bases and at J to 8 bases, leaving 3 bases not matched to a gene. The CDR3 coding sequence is TGTGCCAGCAGTTTATCCCCAGGGGGAGGCTACACCTTC. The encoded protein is CASSLSPGGGYTF.

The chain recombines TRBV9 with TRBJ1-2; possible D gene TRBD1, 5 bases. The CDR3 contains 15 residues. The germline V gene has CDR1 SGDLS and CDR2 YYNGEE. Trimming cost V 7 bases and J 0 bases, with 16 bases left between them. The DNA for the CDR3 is TGTGCCAGCGCCCCACACAGGAAATCTAACTATGGCTACACCTTC. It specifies CASAPHRKSNYGYTF.

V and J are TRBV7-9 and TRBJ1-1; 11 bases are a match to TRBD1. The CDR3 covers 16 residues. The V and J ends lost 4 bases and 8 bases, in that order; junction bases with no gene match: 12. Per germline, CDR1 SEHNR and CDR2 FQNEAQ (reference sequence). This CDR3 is CASSSPDRGLLAEAFF. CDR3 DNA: TGTGCCAGCAGCTCACCGGACAGGGGGCTCCTCGCCGAAGCTTTCTTT.

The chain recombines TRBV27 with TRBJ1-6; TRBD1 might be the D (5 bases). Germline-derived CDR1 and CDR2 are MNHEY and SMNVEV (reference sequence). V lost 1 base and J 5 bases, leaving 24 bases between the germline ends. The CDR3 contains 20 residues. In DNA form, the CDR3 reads TGTGCCAGCAGTTTATTGTCCTTATCTCCCCGGGGGAGCCATAATTCACCCCTCCACTTT. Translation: CASSLLSLSPRGSHNSPLHF.

The CDR3 DNA sequence: TGTGCCTGGAGTGGCGGGTCCTACGAGCAGTACTTC. As protein: CAWSGGSYEQYF. The V call is TRBV30, the J call TRBJ2-5; tentative D call: TRBD2 (5 bases). The J call is doubtful: the DNA matches TRBJ2-7 better. Germline CDR1 is GTSNPN and CDR2 is SVGIG (reference sequence). The CDR3 length is 12 residues.

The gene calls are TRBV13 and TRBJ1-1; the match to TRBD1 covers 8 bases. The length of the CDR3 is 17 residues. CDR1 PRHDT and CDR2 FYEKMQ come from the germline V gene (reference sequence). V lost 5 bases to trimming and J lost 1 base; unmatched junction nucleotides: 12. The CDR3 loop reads CASSRDRGGSWNTEAFF. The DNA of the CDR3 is TGTGCCAGCAGCCGCGACAGGGGAGGATCTTGGAACACTGAAGCTTTCTTT.

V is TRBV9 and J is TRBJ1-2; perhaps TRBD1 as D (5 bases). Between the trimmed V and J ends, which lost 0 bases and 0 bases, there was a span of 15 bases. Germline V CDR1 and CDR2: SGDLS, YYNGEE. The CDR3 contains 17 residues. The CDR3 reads CASSVGGRPWANYGYTF. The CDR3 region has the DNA TGTGCCAGCAGCGTAGGGGGCAGGCCATGGGCTAACTATGGCTACACCTTC.

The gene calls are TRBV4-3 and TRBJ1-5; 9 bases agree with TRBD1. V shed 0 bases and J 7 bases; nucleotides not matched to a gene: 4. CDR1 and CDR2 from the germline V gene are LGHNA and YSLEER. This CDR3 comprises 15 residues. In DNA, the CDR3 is TGCGCCAGCAGCCAAGATGACAGGGGGGTCCAGCCCCAGCATTTT. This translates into CASSQDDRGVQPQHF.

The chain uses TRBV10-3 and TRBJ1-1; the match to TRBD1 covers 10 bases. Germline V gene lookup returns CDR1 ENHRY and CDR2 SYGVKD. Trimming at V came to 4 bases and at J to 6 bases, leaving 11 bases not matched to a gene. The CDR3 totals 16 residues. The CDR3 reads CAISGRGQGYSPEAFF. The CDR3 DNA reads TGTGCCATCAGTGGAAGGGGACAGGGGTACTCCCCTGAAGCTTTCTTT.

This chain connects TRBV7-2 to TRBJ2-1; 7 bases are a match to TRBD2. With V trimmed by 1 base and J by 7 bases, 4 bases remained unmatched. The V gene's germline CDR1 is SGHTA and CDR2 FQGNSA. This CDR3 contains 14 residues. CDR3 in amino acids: CASSLVGGGNEQFF. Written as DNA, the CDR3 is TGTGCCAGCAGCTTAGTCGGGGGAGGGAATGAGCAGTTCTTC.